Sequencing of this T cell receptor beta chain was carried out in a study of blood T cell repertoires in COVID-19. At the level of the study: The samples span acute and convalescent COVID-19 from the United States, Italy and Spain. PBMCs, B-cell-depleted T cells, or T cells were the source of the cDNA or gDNA that made up the material.

The germline CDR1 and CDR2 sequences are SGHDN and FVKESK. CDR3 length: 13 amino acids. V lost 4 bases, J lost 4 bases, and 11 bases lay in between. How the authors handled the data: Amplifying reference gene primers gave estimates of nucleated cell counts. Data came from immunoSEQ multiplex PCR; TCRdb stores just in-frame clones and leaves some out. V, J and clone size were drawn from that table, and D and trimming were deduced from the DNA. Among about 110,000 clones listed, roughly 84% were seen once. The chain has TRBV14 and TRBJ2-7; D is perhaps TRBD2 (5 bases). Sequencing was done on a sample of peripheral blood. The sequence came from an older woman with acute or convalescent COVID-19. As DNA, the CDR3 is TGTGCCAGCAGCCCAACTAGGGATTACGAGCAGTACTTC. This translates into CASSPTRDYEQYF.